The clone carrying this TCR beta chain was counted a few times. The antigen is undetermined. For every subset, genomic DNA was evenly distributed across several immunoSEQ plates. Method: immunoSEQ multiplex PCR; TCRdb's copy keeps in-frame clones and lacks some. The sample carries around 750,000 clones, around 67% recorded once. The entry originates in a study of shared clonotypes between healthy human individuals. In the study overall: A donor's plate count was three for CD4 naive and three for CD4 memory; CD8 naive had two and CD8 memory one. Study-wide findings and caveats: Some naive CD4 clonotypes, around 4.7%, turned up in common across a few donors.

A CD45RA-negative memory subset and a CD45RA+ naive subset were separated from the CD4+ cells. The V and J ends lost 3 bases and 2 bases, in that order; junction bases with no gene match: 1. Germline-derived CDR1 and CDR2 are SNHLY and FYNNEI. The CDR3 contains 14 residues. The specimen sequenced was memory CD4+ T cells sorted from blood. Subset meaning: CD45RA-negative fraction. This rearrangement joins TRBV2 to TRBJ1-2; 9 bases match TRBD1. The sequence was obtained from a woman aged 30 to 39 in good health. The CDR3 DNA sequence: TGTGCCAGCAGTGATGGACAGGGGAACTATGGCTACACCTTC. Its protein is CASSDGQGNYGYTF.